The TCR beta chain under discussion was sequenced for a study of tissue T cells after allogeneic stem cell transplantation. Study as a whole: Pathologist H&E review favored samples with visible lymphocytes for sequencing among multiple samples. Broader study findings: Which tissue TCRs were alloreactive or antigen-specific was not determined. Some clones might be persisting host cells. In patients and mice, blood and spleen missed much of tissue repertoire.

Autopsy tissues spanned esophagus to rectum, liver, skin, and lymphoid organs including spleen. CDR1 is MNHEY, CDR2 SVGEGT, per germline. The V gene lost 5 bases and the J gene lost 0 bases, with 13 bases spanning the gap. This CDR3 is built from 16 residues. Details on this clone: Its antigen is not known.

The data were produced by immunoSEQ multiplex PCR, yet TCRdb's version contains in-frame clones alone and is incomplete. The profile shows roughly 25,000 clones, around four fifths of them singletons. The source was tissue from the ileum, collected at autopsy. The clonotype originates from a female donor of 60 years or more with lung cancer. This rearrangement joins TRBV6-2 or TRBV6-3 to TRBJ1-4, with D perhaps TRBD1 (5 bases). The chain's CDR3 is CASSTRDGATNEKLFF. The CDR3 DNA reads TGTGCCAGCAGTACACGGGACGGAGCAACTAATGAAAAACTGTTTTTT.